Listed below are T cell receptor beta chains from one sample, sequenced in a study of blood T cell repertoires in COVID-19. Using immunoSEQ multiplex PCR, the repertoire was profiled, and TCRdb retains in-frame clones only, with some absent. The table lists about 220,000 clones, roughly four fifths of them singletons. Sequences were obtained from peripheral blood. The receptor set was obtained from a woman aged 70-85 years with COVID-19, enrolled during active disease. Both conserved end residues are part of each CDR3. D genes are given only for firm matches. Clone size, where shown, is once, few, many, or a class for clones that have expanded.

d_gene,j_gene,v_gene,abundance,CDR3aa,CDR3nt
TRBD1,TRBJ1-2,TRBV18,NA,CASSPTGFGYGYTF,TGTGCCAGCTCACCGACAGGGTTCGGCTATGGCTACACCTTC
NA,TRBJ1-6,TRBV7-9,NA,CASSLGGGAALHF,TGTGCCAGCAGCTTGGGAGGCGGGGCAGCCCTCCACTTT
NA,TRBJ2-4,TRBV3-1/TRBV3-2,NA,CASSQDFSGIAKNIQYF,TGTGCCAGCAGCCAAGATTTCTCGGGTATAGCCAAAAACATTCAGTACTTC
TRBD1,TRBJ2-2,TRBV18,NA,CASRRQGDTGELFF,TGTGCCAGCCGAAGGCAGGGGGACACCGGGGAGCTGTTTTTT
NA,TRBJ1-1,TRBV11-3,once,CASSPSGVTEAFF,TGTGCCAGCAGCCCCTCAGGGGTCACTGAAGCTTTCTTT
TRBD2,TRBJ2-3,TRBV5-1,NA,CASSLGGTSGGTDTQYF,TGCGCCAGCAGCTTGGGAGGGACTAGCGGGGGCACAGATACGCAGTATTTT
NA,TRBJ1-2,TRBV30,NA,CAWRSRQTLYGYTF,TGTGCCTGGAGATCCCGACAGACGCTCTATGGCTACACCTTC
NA,TRBJ2-5,TRBV2,NA,CASSQNRKETQYF,TGTGCCAGCAGTCAGAACAGGAAAGAGACCCAGTACTTC
TRBD1,TRBJ1-2,TRBV4-1,NA,CASSQSQGARGYTF,TGCGCCAGCAGCCAAAGCCAGGGGGCGCGAGGCTACACCTTC
NA,TRBJ1-5,TRBV6-2/TRBV6-3,NA,CASSYSRGLNQPQHF,TGTGCCAGCAGTTACTCACGGGGATTGAATCAGCCCCAGCATTTT
NA,TRBJ1-1,TRBV7-3,NA,CASSLLGQANTEAFF,TGTGCCAGCAGCCTGTTGGGCCAAGCGAACACTGAAGCTTTCTTT
TRBD1,TRBJ2-2,TRBV18,NA,CASSPGQGITGELFF,TGTGCCAGCTCACCAGGACAGGGTATCACCGGGGAGCTGTTTTTT
TRBD1,TRBJ1-1,TRBV19,few,CASSTPRGTANTEAFF,TGTGCCAGTAGTACACCCCGAGGGACAGCCAACACTGAAGCTTTCTTT
TRBD2,TRBJ2-3,TRBV9,once,CASSVSSGGTDTQYF,TGTGCCAGCAGCGTGTCTAGCGGAGGCACAGATACGCAGTATTTT
TRBD2,TRBJ2-7,TRBV18,NA,CASSPYSGRFYEQYF,TGTGCCAGCTCACCGTATAGCGGGAGGTTCTACGAGCAGTACTTC
NA,TRBJ1-2,TRBV3-1/TRBV3-2,NA,CASSTYSRGYTF,TGTGCCAGCAGTACCTACTCGAGGGGCTACACCTTC
TRBD2,TRBJ2-5,TRBV28,once,CASRPAGTSGGGTQYF,TGTGCCAGCAGGCCCGCCGGGACTAGCGGTGGCGGGACCCAGTACTTC
NA,TRBJ2-1,TRBV15,NA,CATSSRVSRNEQFF,TGTGCCACCAGCAGCAGGGTCTCCAGGAATGAGCAGTTCTTC
TRBD1,TRBJ2-5,TRBV27,NA,CASRGTGRETQYF,TGTGCCAGCAGAGGGACAGGGCGGGAGACCCAGTACTTC
TRBD1,TRBJ1-3,TRBV19,few,CASTIVAGQGGNTIYF,TGTGCCAGTACCATCGTGGCTGGACAGGGAGGAAACACCATATATTTT
NA,TRBJ2-1,TRBV7-2,NA,CASSFFAGEQFF,TGTGCCAGCAGCTTTTTTGCGGGCGAGCAGTTCTTC
NA,TRBJ1-5,TRBV9,NA,CASSARGEVGNQPQHF,TGTGCCAGCAGCGCCCGAGGAGAGGTTGGCAATCAGCCCCAGCATTTT
NA,TRBJ2-1,TRBV19,NA,CASRPEVGSYNEQFF,TGTGCCAGTAGACCGGAGGTTGGCTCCTACAATGAGCAGTTCTTC
NA,TRBJ2-2,TRBV4-1,NA,CASSRVPSENTGELFF,TGCGCCAGCAGCCGCGTACCTAGCGAGAACACCGGGGAGCTGTTTTTT
TRBD1,TRBJ1-3,TRBV9,few,CASTRQGAKGNTIYF,TGTGCCAGCACCAGACAGGGGGCAAAAGGAAACACCATATATTTT
TRBD1,TRBJ1-2,TRBV11-2,NA,CASSVSGTGLSWRYGYTF,TGTGCCAGCAGCGTCTCCGGGACAGGTCTGTCTTGGAGGTATGGCTACACCTTC
NA,TRBJ2-1,TRBV6-2/TRBV6-3,NA,CASSLRSGPYNEQFF,TGTGCCAGCAGTTTGAGAAGCGGCCCCTACAATGAGCAGTTCTTC
NA,TRBJ2-7,TRBV12-3/TRBV12-4,NA,CASSLSPDYEQYF,TGTGCCAGCAGTTTGAGCCCCGACTACGAGCAGTACTTC
TRBD1,TRBJ2-1,TRBV7-9,NA,CASSYPRTGGSYNEQFF,TGTGCCAGCAGCTATCCGCGGACAGGCGGCTCCTACAATGAGCAGTTCTTC
NA,TRBJ1-2,TRBV30,NA,CASTDYGYTF,TGTGCCTCTACGGACTATGGCTACACCTTC